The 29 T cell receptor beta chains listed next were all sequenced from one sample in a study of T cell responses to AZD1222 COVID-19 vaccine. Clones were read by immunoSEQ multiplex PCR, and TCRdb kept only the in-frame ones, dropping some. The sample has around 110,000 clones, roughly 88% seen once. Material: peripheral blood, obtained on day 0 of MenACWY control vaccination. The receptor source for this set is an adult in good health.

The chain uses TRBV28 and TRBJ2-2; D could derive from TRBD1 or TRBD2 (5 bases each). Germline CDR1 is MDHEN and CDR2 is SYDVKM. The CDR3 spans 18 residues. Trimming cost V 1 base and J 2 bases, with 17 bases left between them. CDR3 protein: CASSLSIGGLLNTGELFF. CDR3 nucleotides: TGTGCCAGCAGTTTATCCATTGGGGGATTACTAAACACCGGGGAGCTGTTTTTT.

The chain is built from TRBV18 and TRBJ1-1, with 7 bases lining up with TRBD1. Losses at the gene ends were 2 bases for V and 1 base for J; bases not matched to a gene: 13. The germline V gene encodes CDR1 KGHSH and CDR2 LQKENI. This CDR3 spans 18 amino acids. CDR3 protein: CASSPRNLFRGQNTEAFF. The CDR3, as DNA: TGTGCCAGCTCACCAAGGAATCTTTTTAGGGGGCAGAACACTGAAGCTTTCTTT.

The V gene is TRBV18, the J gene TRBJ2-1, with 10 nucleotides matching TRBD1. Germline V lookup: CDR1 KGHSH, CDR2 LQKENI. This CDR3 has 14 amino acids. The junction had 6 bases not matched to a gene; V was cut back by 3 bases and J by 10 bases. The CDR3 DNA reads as TGTGCCAGCTCACCGTCCGGGACAGGGGCAGAGCAGTTCTTC. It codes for CASSPSGTGAEQFF.

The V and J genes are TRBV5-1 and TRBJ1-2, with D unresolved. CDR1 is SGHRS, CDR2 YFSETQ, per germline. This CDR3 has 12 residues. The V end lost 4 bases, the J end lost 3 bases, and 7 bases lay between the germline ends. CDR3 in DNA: TGCGCCAGCAGCCCCAGCGACTATGGCTACACCTTC. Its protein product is CASSPSDYGYTF.

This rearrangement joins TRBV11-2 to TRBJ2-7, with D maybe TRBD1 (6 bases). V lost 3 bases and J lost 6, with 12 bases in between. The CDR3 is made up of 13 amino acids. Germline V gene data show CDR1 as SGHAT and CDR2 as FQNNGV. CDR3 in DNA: TGTGCCAGCAGCTTGTGGGGGCCGAGCGAGCAGTACTTC. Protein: CASSLWGPSEQYF.

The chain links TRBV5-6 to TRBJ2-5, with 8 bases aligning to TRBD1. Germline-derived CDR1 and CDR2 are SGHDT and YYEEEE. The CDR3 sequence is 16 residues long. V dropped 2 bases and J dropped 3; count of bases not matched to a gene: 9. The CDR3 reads CASSLTGGDREETQYF. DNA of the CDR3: TGTGCCAGCAGCTTAACAGGGGGTGATAGGGAAGAGACCCAGTACTTC.

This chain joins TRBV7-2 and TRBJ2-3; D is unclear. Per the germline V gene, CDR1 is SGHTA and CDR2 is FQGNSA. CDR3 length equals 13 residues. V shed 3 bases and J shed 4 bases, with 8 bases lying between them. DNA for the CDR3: TGTGCCAGCAGCTTGAGTAGGGCAGATACGCAGTATTTT. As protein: CASSLSRADTQYF.

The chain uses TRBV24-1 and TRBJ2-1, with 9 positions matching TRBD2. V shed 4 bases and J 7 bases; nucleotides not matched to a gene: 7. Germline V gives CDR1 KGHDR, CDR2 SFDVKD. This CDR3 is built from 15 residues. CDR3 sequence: CATSDPRLAGNEQFF. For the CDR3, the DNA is TGTGCCACCAGTGACCCCCGGCTAGCGGGGAATGAGCAGTTCTTC.

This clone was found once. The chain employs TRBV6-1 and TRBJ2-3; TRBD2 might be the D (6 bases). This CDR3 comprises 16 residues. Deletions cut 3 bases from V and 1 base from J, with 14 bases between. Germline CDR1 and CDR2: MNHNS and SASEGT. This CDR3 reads CASSDRDGGGTDTQYF. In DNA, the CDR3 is TGTGCCAGCAGTGATCGGGACGGAGGGGGCACAGATACGCAGTATTTT.

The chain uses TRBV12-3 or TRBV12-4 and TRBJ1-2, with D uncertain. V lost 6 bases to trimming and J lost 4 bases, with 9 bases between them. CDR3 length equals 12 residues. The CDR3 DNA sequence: TGTGCCAGCAGCCCCCAGCCCTATGGCTACACCTTC. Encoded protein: CASSPQPYGYTF.

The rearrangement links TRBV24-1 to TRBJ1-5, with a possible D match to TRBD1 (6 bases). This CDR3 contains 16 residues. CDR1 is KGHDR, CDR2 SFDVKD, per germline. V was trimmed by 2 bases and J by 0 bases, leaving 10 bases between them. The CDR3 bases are TGTGCCACCAGTGATTCCAACAGGGCTAGCAATCAGCCCCAGCATTTT. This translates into CATSDSNRASNQPQHF.

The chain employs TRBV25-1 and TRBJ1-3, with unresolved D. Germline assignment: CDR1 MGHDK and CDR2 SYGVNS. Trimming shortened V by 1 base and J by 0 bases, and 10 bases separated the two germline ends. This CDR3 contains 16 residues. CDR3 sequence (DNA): TGTGCCAGCAGTGAATCCCGCCGGAACTCTGGAAACACCATATATTTT. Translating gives CASSESRRNSGNTIYF.

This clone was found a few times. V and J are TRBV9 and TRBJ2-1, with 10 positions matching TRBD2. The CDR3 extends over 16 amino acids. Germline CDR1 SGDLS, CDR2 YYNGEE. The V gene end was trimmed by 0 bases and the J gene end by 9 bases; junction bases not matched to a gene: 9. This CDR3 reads CASSVGEAGGPGEQFF. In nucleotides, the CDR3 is TGTGCCAGCAGCGTAGGGGAAGCGGGGGGGCCTGGTGAGCAGTTCTTC.

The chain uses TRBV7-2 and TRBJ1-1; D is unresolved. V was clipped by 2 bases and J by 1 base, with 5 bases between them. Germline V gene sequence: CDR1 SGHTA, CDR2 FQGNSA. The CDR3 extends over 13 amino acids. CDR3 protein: CASSLWGNTEAFF. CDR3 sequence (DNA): TGTGCCAGCAGCTTATGGGGGAACACTGAAGCTTTCTTT.

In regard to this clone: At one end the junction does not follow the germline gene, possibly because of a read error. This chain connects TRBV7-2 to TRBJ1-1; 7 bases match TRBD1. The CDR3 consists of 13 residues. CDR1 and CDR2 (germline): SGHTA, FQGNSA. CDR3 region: CASSLGTARGAFF. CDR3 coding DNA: TGTGCCAGCAGTTTAGGGACAGCGCGGGGGGCTTTCTTT.

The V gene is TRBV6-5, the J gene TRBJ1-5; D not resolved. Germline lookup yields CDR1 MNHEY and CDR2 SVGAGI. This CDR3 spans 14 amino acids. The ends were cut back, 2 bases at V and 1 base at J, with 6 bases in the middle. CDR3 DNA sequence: TGTGCCAGCAGTTACGGGCGGAGCAATCAGCCCCAGCATTTT. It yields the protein CASSYGRSNQPQHF.

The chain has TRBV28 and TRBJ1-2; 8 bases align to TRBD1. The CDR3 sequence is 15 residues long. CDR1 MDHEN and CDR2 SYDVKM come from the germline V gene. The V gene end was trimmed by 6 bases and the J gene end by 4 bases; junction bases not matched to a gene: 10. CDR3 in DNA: TGTGCCAGCAGCCCGGGACAGGCTTCATTCTATGGCTACACCTTC. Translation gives CASSPGQASFYGYTF.

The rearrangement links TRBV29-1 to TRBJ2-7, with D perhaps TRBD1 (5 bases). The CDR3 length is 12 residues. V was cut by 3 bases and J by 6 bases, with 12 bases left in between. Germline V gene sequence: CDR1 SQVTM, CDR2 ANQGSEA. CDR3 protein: CSVDGASGEQYF. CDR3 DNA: TGCAGCGTTGATGGGGCGTCCGGCGAGCAGTACTTC.

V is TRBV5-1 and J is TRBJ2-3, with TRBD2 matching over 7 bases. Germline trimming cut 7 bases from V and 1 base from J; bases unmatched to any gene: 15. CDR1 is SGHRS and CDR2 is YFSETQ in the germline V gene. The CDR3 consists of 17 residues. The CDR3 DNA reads TGCGCCAGCCGCCGGGCGCGGGGGACCGAACGCACAGATACGCAGTATTTT. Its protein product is CASRRARGTERTDTQYF.

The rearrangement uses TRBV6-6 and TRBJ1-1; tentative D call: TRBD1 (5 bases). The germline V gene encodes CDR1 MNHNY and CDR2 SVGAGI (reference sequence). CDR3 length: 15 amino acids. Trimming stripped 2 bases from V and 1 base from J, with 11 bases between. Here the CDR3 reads CASSYPAGGNTEAFF. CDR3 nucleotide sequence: TGTGCCAGCAGTTACCCGGCCGGGGGGAACACTGAAGCTTTCTTT.

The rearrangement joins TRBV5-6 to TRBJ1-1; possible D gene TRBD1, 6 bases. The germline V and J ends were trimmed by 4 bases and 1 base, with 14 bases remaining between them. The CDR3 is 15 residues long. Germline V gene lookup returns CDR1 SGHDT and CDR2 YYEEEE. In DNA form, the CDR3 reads TGTGCCAGCAGCGGGCCGACGGGGGCGAACACTGAAGCTTTCTTT. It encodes CASSGPTGANTEAFF.

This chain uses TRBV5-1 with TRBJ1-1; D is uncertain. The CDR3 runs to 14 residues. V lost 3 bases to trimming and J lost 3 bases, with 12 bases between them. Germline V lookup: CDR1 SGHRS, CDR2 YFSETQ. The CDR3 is CASSSNLRDTEAFF. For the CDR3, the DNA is TGCGCCAGCAGCTCCAATCTGAGGGACACTGAAGCTTTCTTT.

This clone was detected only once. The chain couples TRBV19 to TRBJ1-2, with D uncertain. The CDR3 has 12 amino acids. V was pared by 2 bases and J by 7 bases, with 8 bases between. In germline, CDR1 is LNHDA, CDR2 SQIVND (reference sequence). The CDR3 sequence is CASSIRGAGYTF. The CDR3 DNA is TGTGCCAGTAGTATACGAGGAGCTGGCTACACCTTC.

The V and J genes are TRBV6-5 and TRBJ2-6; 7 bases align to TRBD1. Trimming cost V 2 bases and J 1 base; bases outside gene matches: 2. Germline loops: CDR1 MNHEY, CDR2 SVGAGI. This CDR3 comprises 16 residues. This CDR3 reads CASSYRQGSGANVLTF. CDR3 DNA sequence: TGTGCCAGCAGTTACCGACAGGGATCTGGGGCCAACGTCCTGACTTTC.

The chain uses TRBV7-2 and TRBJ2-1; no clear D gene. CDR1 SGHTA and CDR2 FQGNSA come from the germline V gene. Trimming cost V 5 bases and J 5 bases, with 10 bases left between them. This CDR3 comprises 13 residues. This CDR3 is CASSPVLDNEQFF. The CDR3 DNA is TGTGCCAGCAGCCCCGTGTTAGACAATGAGCAGTTCTTC. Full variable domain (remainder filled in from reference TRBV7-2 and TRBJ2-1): GAGVSQSPSNKVTEKGKDVELRCDPISGHTALYWYRQSLGQGLEFLIYFQGNSAPDKSGLPSDRFSAERTGGSVSTLTIQRTQQEDSAVYLCASSPVLDNEQFFGPGTRLTVL.

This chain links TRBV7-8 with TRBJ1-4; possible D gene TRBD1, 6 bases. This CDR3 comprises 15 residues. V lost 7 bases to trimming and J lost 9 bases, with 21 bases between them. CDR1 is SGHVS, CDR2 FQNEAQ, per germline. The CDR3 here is CASKPVTGGLQKLFF. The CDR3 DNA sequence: TGTGCCAGCAAACCAGTTACTGGGGGGCTACAAAAACTGTTTTTT.

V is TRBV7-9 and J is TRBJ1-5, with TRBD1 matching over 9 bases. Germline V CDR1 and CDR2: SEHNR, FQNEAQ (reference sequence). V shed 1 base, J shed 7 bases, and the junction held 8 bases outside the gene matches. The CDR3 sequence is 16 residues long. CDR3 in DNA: TGTGCCAGCAGCTTAGGGGTGGGACAGGGTCTCCAGCCCCAGCATTTT. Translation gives CASSLGVGQGLQPQHF.

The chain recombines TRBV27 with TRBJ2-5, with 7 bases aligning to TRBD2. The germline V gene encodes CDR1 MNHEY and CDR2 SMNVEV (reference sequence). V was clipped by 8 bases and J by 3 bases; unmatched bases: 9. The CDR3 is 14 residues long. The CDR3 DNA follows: TGTGCCAGCCGATGGGACTATACTAAAGAGACCCAGTACTTC. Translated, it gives CASRWDYTKETQYF.

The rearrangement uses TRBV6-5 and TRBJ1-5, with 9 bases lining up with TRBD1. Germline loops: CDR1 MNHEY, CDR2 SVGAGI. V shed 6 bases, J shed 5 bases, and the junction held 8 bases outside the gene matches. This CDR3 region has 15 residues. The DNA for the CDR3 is TGTGCCAGCAGGAAGGTACAGGGGGCACATCAGCCCCAGCATTTT. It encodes CASRKVQGAHQPQHF.